What follows is one TCR beta chain and its context. Its target is not known. This CDR3 has 15 residues. V gave up 6 bases and J gave up 6 bases, with 17 bases separating them. CDR1 is LGHNT, CDR2 FRNRAP, per germline. The entry originates in a study of cytomegalovirus exposure and HLA in healthy donors. 60 Vbeta and 13 Jbeta primers were used in PCR. TCRdb's copy holds only in-frame clones and misses some; the assay was immunoSEQ multiplex PCR. Of tens of thousands of clones listed, about 78% are singletons. General study results and limits: There were over 150 TCR beta chains listed as cytomegalovirus-associated.

This chain connects TRBV12-5 to TRBJ2-2, with D tentatively TRBD1 (6 bases). The sequence came from a male donor in good health and CMV-seronegative. What was sequenced was PBMCs. The CDR3 DNA reads TGTGCTAGTGGCTTTTCCCCAGGGGTGCCCGGGGAGCTGTTTTTT. Residues: CASGFSPGVPGELFF.